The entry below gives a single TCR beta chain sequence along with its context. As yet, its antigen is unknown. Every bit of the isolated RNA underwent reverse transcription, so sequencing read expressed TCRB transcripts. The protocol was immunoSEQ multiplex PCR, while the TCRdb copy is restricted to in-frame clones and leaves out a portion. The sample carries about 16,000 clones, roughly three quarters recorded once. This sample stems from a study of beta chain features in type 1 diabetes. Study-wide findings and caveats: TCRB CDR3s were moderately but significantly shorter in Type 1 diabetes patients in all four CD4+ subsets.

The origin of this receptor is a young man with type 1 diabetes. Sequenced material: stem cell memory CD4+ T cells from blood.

In DNA form, the CDR3 reads TGTGCCAGCAGCGCCGATCTAGGAAAAGAGACCCAGTACTTC. Protein: CASSADLGKETQYF. The chain employs TRBV9 and TRBJ2-5; D gene unclear. The V gene lost 3 bases and the J gene lost 3 bases, with 12 bases spanning the gap. The CDR3 contains 14 residues. The V gene's germline CDR1 is SGDLS and CDR2 YYNGEE.